These 10 T cell receptor beta chains originate from one sample sequenced in a study of graft-versus-host responses after intestinal transplantation. Profiled with immunoSEQ multiplex PCR; TCRdb holds only in-frame clones, not every one. The sample gives about 22,000 clones, around three fifths of which show up once; 1% is in the top ten. The sample in question was alloreactive CD4+ T cells from a mixed lymphocyte reaction culture, obtained before intestinal transplant. Described subset: CFSE-low proliferating T cells sorted from roughly six-day pre-transplant mixed lymphocyte reaction (GvH or HvG direction). The receptors shown here come from a human patient who received an intestinal transplant.

This clone was seen a handful of times. The chain joins TRBV21-1 to TRBJ1-5. TRBV21-1 has pseudogene status. CDR3 length equals 14 residues. CDR3 DNA sequence: TGTGCCAGCAAACTATCCCATCGTGGTCAGCCCCAGCATTTT. Translated: CASKLSHRGQPQHF.

This clone showed up just once. V and J are TRBV6-1 and TRBJ1-6; 7 bases align to TRBD1. This CDR3 spans 15 amino acids. Losses at the gene ends were 6 bases for V and 5 bases for J; bases not matched to a gene: 7. CDR1 is MNHNS, CDR2 SASEGT, per germline. CDR3 sequence: CASRGGDSHNSPLHF. CDR3 DNA sequence: TGTGCCAGCAGGGGTGGGGACAGCCATAATTCACCCCTCCACTTT.

The count of this clone is one. The CDR3 region has the DNA TGTGCCAGCACTCCAAAGAGGAACTATGGCTACACCTTC. Amino acids: CASTPKRNYGYTF. The gene calls are TRBV11-2 and TRBJ1-2; D gene uncertain. Per the germline V gene, CDR1 is SGHAT and CDR2 is FQNNGV. This CDR3 comprises 13 residues. The V end was cut by 7 bases, the J end by 2 bases, with 11 bases between.

This chain connects TRBV6-6 to TRBJ1-5; 7 bases map to TRBD1. This CDR3 has 14 amino acids. V lost 6 bases to trimming and J lost 6 bases; unmatched junction nucleotides: 8. Germline loops: CDR1 MNHNY, CDR2 SVGAGI (reference sequence). The CDR3 DNA is TGTGCCAGCAGGTCGACGGCAGGGGGTCAGCCCCAGCATTTT. Translating it yields CASRSTAGGQPQHF.

The chain joins TRBV2 to TRBJ1-3; 8 positions agree with TRBD1. Germline V gene sequence: CDR1 SNHLY, CDR2 FYNNEI. CDR3 length equals 14 residues. V shed 4 bases, J shed 4 bases, and the junction held 3 bases outside the gene matches. As DNA, the CDR3 is TGTGCCAGCAGTGGAGGGACAGGAGGAAACACCATATATTTT. Amino acids: CASSGGTGGNTIYF.

This chain links TRBV5-1 with TRBJ1-1, with a weak D call TRBD1 (6 bases). V dropped 4 bases and J dropped 4 bases, with 14 bases sitting between them. The CDR3 has 14 residues. The V gene's germline CDR1 is SGHRS and CDR2 YFSETQ. CDR3 loop: CASSLTGQITEAFF. CDR3 in DNA: TGCGCCAGCAGCCTGACCGGACAGATCACTGAAGCTTTCTTT.

By sample fraction, this clone is medium-sized (0.01 to 0.1%). This chain's CDR3 is CASSLPITGGPSEQYF. DNA for the CDR3: TGTGCCAGCAGTTTGCCCATTACGGGGGGGCCCTCCGAGCAGTACTTC. The chain employs TRBV6-6 and TRBJ2-7; 8 bases fit TRBD2. Germline-derived CDR1 and CDR2 are MNHNY and SVGAGI (reference sequence). The CDR3 is made up of 16 amino acids. V gave up 4 bases and J gave up 6 bases; unmatched junction bases: 14.

The V and J genes are TRBV15 and TRBJ2-1; D perhaps matches TRBD2 (5 bases). V was trimmed by 3 bases and J by 8 bases, leaving 11 bases between them. Germline V gives CDR1 LNHNV, CDR2 YYDKDF (reference sequence). There are 13 residues in the CDR3. CDR3 in DNA: TGTGCCACCAGCAGGAGGGCCCCGGATGAGCAGTTCTTC. It encodes CATSRRAPDEQFF.

This rearrangement joins TRBV19 to TRBJ2-2; D is perhaps TRBD1 (5 bases). This CDR3 contains 14 residues. V shed 2 bases and J shed 5 bases, with 9 bases lying between them. Germline assignment: CDR1 LNHDA and CDR2 SQIVND (reference sequence). The CDR3 spells CASSIFSGTGELFF. The CDR3 DNA sequence: TGTGCCAGTAGTATATTCTCAGGGACCGGGGAGCTGTTTTTT.

V is TRBV5-6 and J is TRBJ1-3; D might be TRBD1 (5 bases). Looked up from germline, CDR1 is SGHDT and CDR2 is YYEEEE. CDR3 size: 18 residues. V was trimmed by 3 bases and J by 0 bases, leaving 19 bases between them. CDR3 region: CASSWSRTPSFSGNTIYF. CDR3 nucleotides: TGTGCCAGCAGCTGGTCCCGGACACCAAGTTTCTCTGGAAACACCATATATTTT.